This T cell receptor (beta chain) was obtained from a study of shared clonotypes between healthy human individuals. TCRdb keeps only in-frame clones here, not all; method: immunoSEQ multiplex PCR. Here the sample spans about 2 million clones, approximately 95% being singletons. The sequence was collected from a man aged 18 to 35 in good health. Sequenced: naive CD4+ T cells sorted from blood. Stated subset: CD45RA+ positively selected.

CDR3 loop: CASSLPTGQRTYEQYF. CDR3 DNA sequence: TGTGCCAGCAGCTTGCCTACAGGACAGCGCACCTACGAGCAGTACTTC. This sequence joins TRBV13 and TRBJ2-7, with D possibly being TRBD1 (6 bases). This CDR3 is built from 16 residues. V shed 3 bases and J shed 2 bases, with 17 bases lying between them. Germline V gene lookup returns CDR1 PRHDT and CDR2 FYEKMQ (reference sequence).